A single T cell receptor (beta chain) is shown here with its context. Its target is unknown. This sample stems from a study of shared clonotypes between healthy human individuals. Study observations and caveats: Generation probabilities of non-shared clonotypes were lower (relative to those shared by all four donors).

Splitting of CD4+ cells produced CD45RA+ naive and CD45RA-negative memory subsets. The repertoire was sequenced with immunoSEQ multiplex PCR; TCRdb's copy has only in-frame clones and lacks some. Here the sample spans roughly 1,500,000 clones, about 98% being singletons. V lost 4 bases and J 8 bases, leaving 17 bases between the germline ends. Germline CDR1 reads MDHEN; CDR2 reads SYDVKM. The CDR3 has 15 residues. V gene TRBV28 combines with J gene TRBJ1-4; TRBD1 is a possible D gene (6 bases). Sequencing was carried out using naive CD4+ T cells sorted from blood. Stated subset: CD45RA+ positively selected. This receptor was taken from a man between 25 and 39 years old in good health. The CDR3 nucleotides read TGTGCCAGCAGTTCCTCCACAGGGACGGGGGAAAAACTGTTTTTT. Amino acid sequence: CASSSSTGTGEKLFF.